This T cell receptor beta chain was sequenced in a study of CD8 T cells in ankylosing spondylitis. Study conclusions and caveats: From matched ankylosing spondylitis synovial fluid, disease-linked clones were reportedly recovered at significantly enriched levels. A subset of motif variants has previously been described in the synovial fluid and blood of reactive arthritis.

A few counts support this clonotype. Antigen specificity is unknown. The CDR3 spans 13 residues. CDR1 is ENHRY, CDR2 SYGVKD, per germline. Trimming removed 10 bases from V and 4 bases from J; junction bases left unmatched: 6. As the method for making TCR beta libraries, quantitative 5'-RACE with molecular barcodes was used. TCRdb reprocessed the 5' RACE reads with MiXCR, giving one entry per CDR3 protein. Here the sample spans some 240,000 distinct CDR3 sequences, about 24% being singletons. The sequence came from a male donor with ankylosing spondylitis or in good health (not recorded which). The sequenced material came from blood, either unsorted or a sorted T cell fraction (not recorded which). The V call is TRBV10-3, the J call TRBJ2-3; TRBD1 matches 9 bases. The CDR3 DNA follows: TGTGCCAGCCGGGACAGGGTCGCAGATACGCAGTATTTT. It encodes CASRDRVADTQYF.